This T cell receptor (beta chain) was obtained from a study of neurological immune-mediated disorders. The CDR3 totals 14 residues. The germline V gene encodes CDR1 LNHDA and CDR2 SQIVND (reference sequence). Trimming shortened V by 5 bases and J by 1 base, and 11 bases separated the two germline ends. TCRdb fed the 5' RACE reads into MiXCR, producing one record per CDR3 protein. The sample records 65,000 to 80,000 distinct CDR3 sequences, over 15% being singletons. The sequencing input was PBMCs. The chain is built from TRBV19 and TRBJ1-1, with D tentatively TRBD1 (6 bases). The clonotype comes from a woman aged 40 to 50 in good health. In nucleotides, the CDR3 is TGTGCCAGTAGTCCCCAGACAGGGAACACTGAAGCTTTCTTT. Residues: CASSPQTGNTEAFF.